This is a list of T cell receptor beta chains from one sample in a study of beta chain features in type 1 diabetes. Some clones are missing from TCRdb's copy, which holds only in-frame ones; the method was immunoSEQ multiplex PCR. Altogether roughly 730,000 clones are present, around 15% being singletons, with the ten largest covering less than 0.025%. The sequenced sample was naive CD4+ T cells from blood. The receptors come from a man between 18 and 35 years old with type 1 diabetes. CDR3s include the opening cysteine and the closing phenylalanine or tryptophan. Clone size appears in some rows only: once, few, many, or a class for an expanded clone.

clone_size	v_call	cdr3_aa
few	TRBV18	CASSPLAGSSTDTQYF
-	TRBV19	CASIEGSNTGELFF
-	TRBV2	CASTPATPNYGYTF
-	TRBV7-9	CASSTRGISYEQYF
-	TRBV30	CAWSVLDAGNSPLHF
-	TRBV13	CASSLGRGDSPLHF
-	TRBV7-3	CASSPGGADTQYF
-	TRBV27	CATQGFVGEQYF
few	TRBV7-2	CASSLVRTDTQYF
few	TRBV30	CASPRGQGGTEAFF
-	TRBV13	CASTLRAGEQYF
few	TRBV30	CAYDRDSGREQYF
few	TRBV14	CASSLSRVTDTQYF
few	TRBV10-3	CATNRGMNTGELFF
-	TRBV30	CAWGQEKLFF
-	TRBV18	CASSSIDEAAYGYTF
few	TRBV30	CAWSAGGYQPQHF
-	TRBV21-1	CASSEGRQKPNTEAFF
-	TRBV7-2	CASSRTGGGQWDNQYF
few	TRBV4-1	CASSPSGANYGYTF
-	TRBV10-1	CASSYGQVGGDEQYF
few	TRBV19	CASSSTGGTTEAFF
few	TRBV9	CASWPGLGGEKLFF
few	TRBV5-1	CASSLVPNSEETQYF
few	TRBV7-8	CASSLNTGNTGNTIYF
-	TRBV30	CAWSVRRGNQPQHF
few	TRBV10-3	CAISGKLQGRDQYF
few	TRBV6-5	CASTRGRGNTEAFF
-	TRBV30	CAWIQAAEAFF
-	TRBV30	CAWSDRTGCAYEQYF
few	TRBV5-8	CASTLIQRWDEQFF
-	TRBV30	CAWSVRPGNSPLHF
few	TRBV2	CASIRGLRNTEAFF
-	TRBV14	CASSQGHEQYF
few	TRBV19	CATSGQAYGYTF
few	TRBV30	CAWAQNSNQPQHF
-	TRBV5-1	CASSLGHQQETQYF
-	TRBV5-4	CASHGRSTGELFF
-	TRBV23-1	CASNAVESFSNQPQHF
few	TRBV4-1	CASSQLQGGRNEQFF
-	TRBV30	CAWSPGIDEQYF
-	TRBV5-1	CASSLATHGAYGYTF
-	TRBV6-5	CASSYSGGTEAFF
few	TRBV14	CASSLTGPGVGSPLHF
few	TRBV30	CAWSARGGEKLFF
-	TRBV20-1	CSAPSTETQYF
-	TRBV18	CASSPGTGEHNEQFF
-	TRBV7-9	CASSSLVAYEQYF
-	TRBV7-9	CASSSQTGGEGETQYF
few	TRBV6-5	CASSYKGGTYEQYF